The 22 T cell receptor beta chains presented below share a single source sample, sequenced in a study of radiotherapy plus CTLA-4 blockade in lung cancer. Sequencing used immunoSEQ multiplex PCR; TCRdb keeps in-frame clones, though not all of them. The sample shows around 45,000 clones, 60% to 80% of them seen only once. Source: peripheral blood, taken from a patient treated with radiotherapy plus ipilimumab. The receptors were sampled from a human donor with non-small cell lung cancer who had stable disease on radiotherapy plus ipilimumab.

The rearrangement joins TRBV11-3 to TRBJ2-3; 10 bases are shared with TRBD2. Looked up from germline, CDR1 is SGHNT and CDR2 is YENEEA. Trimming took 5 bases from V and 2 from J; bases not matched to a gene: 10. CDR3 length: 17 amino acids. This CDR3 reads CASSQPPSGGYTDTQYF. In nucleotides, the CDR3 is TGTGCCAGCAGCCAACCTCCTAGCGGGGGATACACAGATACGCAGTATTTT.

This rearrangement joins TRBV18 to TRBJ2-5; D may be TRBD1 (5 bases). CDR1 and CDR2 from the germline V gene are KGHSH and LQKENI. Trimming cost V 4 bases and J 1 base, with 10 bases left between them. The CDR3 covers 14 residues. The CDR3 region is CASSLNQGQETQYF. CDR3 in DNA: TGTGCCAGCTCACTAAACCAGGGCCAAGAGACCCAGTACTTC.

The V and J genes are TRBV2 and TRBJ1-2; maybe TRBD1 (5 bases). This CDR3 contains 14 residues. Germline loops: CDR1 SNHLY, CDR2 FYNNEI. With 8 bases removed from V and 2 bases from J, the gap between germline ends came to 15 bases. The CDR3 reads CASGERGMNYGYTF. The CDR3 bases are TGTGCCAGCGGGGAGCGGGGGATGAACTATGGCTACACCTTC.

The V and J genes are TRBV27 and TRBJ1-2, with 11 bases that match TRBD1. Germline values: CDR1 MNHEY, CDR2 SMNVEV (reference sequence). The junction had 7 bases not matched to a gene; V was cut back by 8 bases and J by 8 bases. The CDR3 is made up of 13 amino acids. CDR3 amino acids: CASVSGQGGGYTF. The CDR3 nucleotides are TGTGCCAGCGTCTCGGGACAGGGGGGCGGCTACACCTTC.

V is TRBV5-1 and J is TRBJ1-2, with unresolved D. With 5 bases removed from V and 5 bases from J, the gap between germline ends came to 16 bases. Germline lookup yields CDR1 SGHRS and CDR2 YFSETQ. This CDR3 has 14 amino acids. The DNA of the CDR3 is TGCGCCAGCAGGAAACTGCTAGGAGGATATGGCTACACCTTC. Protein: CASRKLLGGYGYTF.

The chain combines TRBV13 with TRBJ2-6; no definite D call. The CDR3 totals 15 residues. Germline CDR1 PRHDT, CDR2 FYEKMQ (reference sequence). Deletions cut 0 bases from V and 0 bases from J, with 3 bases between. The CDR3 protein is CASSLGRSGANVLTF. The CDR3 nucleotides are TGTGCCAGCAGCTTAGGTCGCTCTGGGGCCAACGTCCTGACTTTC.

The V and J genes are TRBV7-2 and TRBJ1-5, with 7 bases that match TRBD1. Germline V gene data show CDR1 as SGHTA and CDR2 as FQGNSA. This CDR3 comprises 13 residues. Trimming removed 5 bases from V and 4 bases from J; junction bases left unmatched: 2. CDR3 in amino acids: CASSAQGNQPQHF. The CDR3 region has the DNA TGTGCCAGCAGCGCACAGGGGAATCAGCCCCAGCATTTT.

V and J are TRBV7-7 and TRBJ2-7, with 8 bases aligning to TRBD1. V shed 2 bases, J shed 2 bases, and the junction held 8 bases outside the gene matches. Per the germline V gene, CDR1 is SSHAT and CDR2 is FNYEAQ (reference sequence). The CDR3 has 16 amino acids. For the CDR3, the DNA is TGTGCCAGCAGCTTACTTCCCGGGACAGGACCCTACGAGCAGTACTTC. It yields the protein CASSLLPGTGPYEQYF.

This clone has more than one count but fewer than ten. The V call is TRBV10-3, the J call TRBJ1-1; weak D call: TRBD1 (5 bases). CDR3 size: 14 residues. The V gene lost 3 bases and the J gene lost 1 base, with 9 bases spanning the gap. Germline V gene data show CDR1 as ENHRY and CDR2 as SYGVKD. CDR3 sequence: CAISEQAQNTEAFF. The CDR3 DNA follows: TGTGCCATCAGTGAACAGGCGCAGAACACTGAAGCTTTCTTT.

This clone was seen a few times. The rearrangement joins TRBV4-3 to TRBJ2-7; TRBD2 is a possible D gene (5 bases). Germline CDR1 and CDR2: LGHNA and YSLEER. CDR3 length equals 14 residues. V dropped 1 base and J dropped 6 bases, with 13 bases sitting between them. CDR3 bases: TGCGCCAGCAGCCAAGGGTGGACTGTTGGCGAGCAGTACTTC. Translated, it gives CASSQGWTVGEQYF.

The V gene is TRBV5-1, the J gene TRBJ1-4, with 7 bases fitting TRBD1. CDR3 length: 16 amino acids. V was clipped by 4 bases and J by 2 bases; unmatched bases: 8. Germline V gene lookup returns CDR1 SGHRS and CDR2 YFSETQ. This CDR3 reads CASSLTRQGTNEKLFF. The CDR3 DNA sequence: TGCGCCAGCAGCCTAACTCGACAGGGTACTAATGAAAAACTGTTTTTT.

The chain combines TRBV30 with TRBJ1-6; D ambiguous. Trimming left V 3 bases short and J 8 bases short, with 14 bases between. This CDR3 region has 14 residues. Germline V gene lookup returns CDR1 GTSNPN and CDR2 SVGIG (reference sequence). The CDR3 DNA sequence: TGTGCCTGGAGGTCTCGTGGCGGGTATTCACCCCTCCACTTT. Translating gives CAWRSRGGYSPLHF.

The J gene is TRBJ2-7, the V gene TRBV5-4; possibly TRBD2 for D (6 bases). Germline V gives CDR1 SGHNT, CDR2 YYREEE (reference sequence). The CDR3 covers 14 residues. Trimming stripped 4 bases from V and 3 bases from J, with 14 bases between. CDR3 DNA: TGTGCCAGCAGCGGGGGACTCCGCCTCTACGAGCAGTACTTC. It is translated as CASSGGLRLYEQYF. Together with reference TRBV5-4 and TRBJ2-7, the CDR3 gives the full variable domain: ETGVTQSPTHLIKTRGQQVTLRCSSQSGHNTVSWYQQALGQGPQFIFQYYREEENGRGNFPPRFSGLQFPNYSSELNVNALELDDSALYLCASSGGLRLYEQYFGPGTRLTVT.

The rearrangement uses TRBV4-1 and TRBJ1-1; possibly TRBD1 for D (6 bases). Between the trimmed V and J ends, which lost 4 bases and 0 bases, there was a span of 21 bases. This CDR3 is 18 amino acids long. Per the germline V gene, CDR1 is MGHRA and CDR2 is YSYEKL. The CDR3 spells CASSLRSGQPTLNTEAFF. The CDR3, as DNA: TGCGCCAGCAGCCTTAGAAGTGGACAGCCGACTCTGAACACTGAAGCTTTCTTT.

The chain has TRBV9 and TRBJ2-5; 7 bases align to TRBD1. The CDR3 contains 14 residues. V lost 4 bases and J lost 1; bases outside the gene matches: 4. The V gene's germline CDR1 is SGDLS and CDR2 YYNGEE. CDR3 protein: CASSPRQGQETQYF. The CDR3 region has the DNA TGTGCCAGCAGCCCCCGACAGGGCCAAGAGACCCAGTACTTC.

The V and J genes are TRBV9 and TRBJ2-2; D call uncertain. This CDR3 contains 15 residues. Trimming took off 4 bases at V and 4 bases at J, with 14 bases between the two ends. Germline assignment: CDR1 SGDLS and CDR2 YYNGEE. CDR3 region: CASSPGDRSTGELFF. DNA of the CDR3: TGTGCCAGCAGCCCGGGTGATAGAAGCACCGGGGAGCTGTTTTTT.

The J gene is TRBJ1-2, the V gene TRBV25-1, with D possibly matching TRBD1 (6 bases). The germline V and J ends were trimmed by 8 bases and 8 bases, with 15 bases remaining between them. The germline gives CDR1 MGHDK, CDR2 SYGVNS. The CDR3 totals 12 residues. The CDR3 sequence: CASGPLRGGYTF. DNA for the CDR3: TGTGCCAGCGGACCTCTCAGGGGAGGCTACACCTTC.

This chain joins TRBV30 and TRBJ1-6, with D possibly matching TRBD1 (6 bases). This CDR3 contains 15 residues. Per germline, CDR1 GTSNPN and CDR2 SVGIG (reference sequence). Trimming cost V 0 bases and J 6 bases, with 12 bases left between them. For the CDR3, the DNA is TGTGCCTGGAGTGTACTGGGGGGCCCTAATTCACCCCTCCACTTT. Translating gives CAWSVLGGPNSPLHF.

The count of this clone is one. The chain couples TRBV7-2 to TRBJ1-2; 8 bases are shared with TRBD1. V shed 5 bases and J 3 bases; nucleotides not matched to a gene: 5. The CDR3 is 14 amino acids. The germline CDR1 and CDR2 sequences are SGHTA and FQGNSA. The CDR3 DNA sequence: TGTGCCAGCAGCCTAAACAGGGGGGACTATGGCTACACCTTC. Translated: CASSLNRGDYGYTF. The variable domain in full, with the rest retrieved from reference TRBV7-2 and TRBJ1-2, is GAGVSQSPSNKVTEKGKDVELRCDPISGHTALYWYRQSLGQGLEFLIYFQGNSAPDKSGLPSDRFSAERTGGSVSTLTIQRTQQEDSAVYLCASSLNRGDYGYTFGSGTRLTVV.

This rearrangement joins TRBV9 to TRBJ1-2; maybe TRBD1 (6 bases). The V end lost 7 bases, the J end lost 6 bases, and 19 bases lay between the germline ends. The CDR3 is made up of 14 amino acids. From germline, CDR1 is SGDLS and CDR2 YYNGEE. CDR3 sequence: CASARGGLGDGYTF. DNA of the CDR3: TGTGCCAGCGCCCGGGGGGGGCTCGGGGATGGCTACACCTTC.

The chain employs TRBV5-5 and TRBJ2-7; D not certain. V was shortened by 4 bases and J by 7 bases, with 18 bases between the two germline ends. The CDR3 contains 14 residues. The germline V gene encodes CDR1 SGHKS and CDR2 YYEKEE (reference sequence). The CDR3, as DNA: TGTGCCAGCAGCCCCAGATCCGTTCGTCAGGAGCAGTACGTC. Protein product: CASSPRSVRQEQYV.

Points on this clone: A junction boundary mismatches the germline segment, possibly from a read error. Within the sample, other DNA sequences also encode this same CDR3. The genes are TRBV7-2 and TRBJ2-2, with 9 bases that match TRBD2. CDR3 length: 16 residues. The germline V gene has CDR1 SGHTA and CDR2 FQGNSA. CDR3 loop: CASSPRVSGGSGELFF. The CDR3 nucleotides read TGCGCCAGCAGCCCTCGGGTTAGCGGGGGTTCCGGGGAGCTGTTTTTT.